The clone carrying this TCR beta chain showed up many times. What it binds is not known. Graves' hyperthyroidism without ophthalmopathy progression within 18 months was termed stable. Germline CDR1 LGHDT, CDR2 YNNKEL (reference sequence). Unmatched junction bases numbered 4, after V lost 5 bases and J lost 10 bases. The CDR3 runs 11 residues. Amplification yielded TCR beta CDR3 regions, with RNA transcripts as the source. First-round RT-PCR with HTBI primers amplified the TCR CDR3 region. TCRdb reprocessed the multiplex PCR reads with MiXCR, giving one entry per CDR3 protein. The top ten hold over 3.5% of the sample, which has about 620,000 distinct CDR3 sequences, 15% to 20% seen once. The data stem from a study of T cells in Graves' hyperthyroidism and ophthalmopathy. Study in general: Peripheral blood was obtained at initial diagnosis, preceding any treatment.

General study findings and limits: Model output signaled ophthalmopathy a median around 5.9 months ahead of onset.

The chain recombines TRBV3-1 with TRBJ1-2; 7 bases map to TRBD1. The origin of this receptor is a woman aged 30 to 39 with Graves' hyperthyroidism. Sequenced input: blood. The CDR3 is CASSYGQDYTF. CDR3 in DNA: TGTGCCAGCAGCTACGGACAGGACTACACCTTC.